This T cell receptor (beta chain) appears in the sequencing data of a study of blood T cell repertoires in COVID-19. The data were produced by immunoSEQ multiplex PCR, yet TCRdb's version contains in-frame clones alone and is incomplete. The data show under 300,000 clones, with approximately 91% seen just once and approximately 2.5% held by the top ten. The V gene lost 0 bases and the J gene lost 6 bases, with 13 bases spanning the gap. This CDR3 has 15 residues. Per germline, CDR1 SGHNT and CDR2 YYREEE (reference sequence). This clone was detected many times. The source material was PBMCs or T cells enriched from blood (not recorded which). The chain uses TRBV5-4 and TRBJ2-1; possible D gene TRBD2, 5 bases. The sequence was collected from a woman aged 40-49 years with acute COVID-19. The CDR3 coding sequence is TGTGCCAGCAGCTTGGCCGGGGTGGCGGGCAATGAGCAGTTCTTC. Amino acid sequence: CASSLAGVAGNEQFF.